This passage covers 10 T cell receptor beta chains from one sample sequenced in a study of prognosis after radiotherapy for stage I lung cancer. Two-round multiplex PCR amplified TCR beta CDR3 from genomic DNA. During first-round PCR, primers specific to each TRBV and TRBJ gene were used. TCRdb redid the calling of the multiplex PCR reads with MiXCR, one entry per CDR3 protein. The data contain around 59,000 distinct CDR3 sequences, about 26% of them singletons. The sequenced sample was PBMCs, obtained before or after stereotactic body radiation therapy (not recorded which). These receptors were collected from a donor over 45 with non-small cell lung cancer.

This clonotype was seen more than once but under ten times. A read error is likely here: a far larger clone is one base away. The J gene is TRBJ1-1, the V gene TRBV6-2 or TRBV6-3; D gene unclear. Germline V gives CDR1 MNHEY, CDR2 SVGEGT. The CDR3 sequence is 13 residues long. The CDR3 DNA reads TGTGCCAGCATCCGACACCAGAACGCTGAAGCTTTCTTT. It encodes CASIRHQNAEAFF.

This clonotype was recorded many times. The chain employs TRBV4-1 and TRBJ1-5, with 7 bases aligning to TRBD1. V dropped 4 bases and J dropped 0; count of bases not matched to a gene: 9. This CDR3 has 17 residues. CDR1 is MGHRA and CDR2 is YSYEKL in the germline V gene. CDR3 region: CASSLIQGINSNQPQHF. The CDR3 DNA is TGCGCCAGCAGCCTAATACAGGGGATCAATAGCAATCAGCCCCAGCATTTT.

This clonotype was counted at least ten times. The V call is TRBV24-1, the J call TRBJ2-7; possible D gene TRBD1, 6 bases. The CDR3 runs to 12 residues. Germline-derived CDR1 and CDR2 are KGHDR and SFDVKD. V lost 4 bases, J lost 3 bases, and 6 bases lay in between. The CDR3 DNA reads TGTGCCACCAGTGACAGGGGCTACGAGCAGTACTTC. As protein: CATSDRGYEQYF.

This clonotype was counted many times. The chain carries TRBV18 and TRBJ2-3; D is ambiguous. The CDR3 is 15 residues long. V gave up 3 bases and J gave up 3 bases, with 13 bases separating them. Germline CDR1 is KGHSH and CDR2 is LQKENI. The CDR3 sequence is CASSPQAQKTDTQYF. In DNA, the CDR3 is TGTGCCAGCTCACCTCAGGCTCAGAAGACAGATACGCAGTATTTT.

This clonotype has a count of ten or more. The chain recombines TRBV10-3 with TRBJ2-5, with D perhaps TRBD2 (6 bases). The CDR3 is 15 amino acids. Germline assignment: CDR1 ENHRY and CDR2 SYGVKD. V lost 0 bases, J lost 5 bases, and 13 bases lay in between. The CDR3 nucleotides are TGTGCCATCAGTGAGTCATCGGGGGTTGGGGAGACCCAGTACTTC. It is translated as CAISESSGVGETQYF.

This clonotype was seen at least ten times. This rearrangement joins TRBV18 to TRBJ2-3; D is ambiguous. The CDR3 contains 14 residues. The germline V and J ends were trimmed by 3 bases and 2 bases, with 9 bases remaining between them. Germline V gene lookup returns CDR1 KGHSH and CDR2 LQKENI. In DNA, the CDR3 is TGTGCCAGCTCACCCCAAACCTCCACAGATACGCAGTATTTT. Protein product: CASSPQTSTDTQYF. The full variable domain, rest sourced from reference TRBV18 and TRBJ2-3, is NAGVMQNPRHLVRRRGQEARLRCSPMKGHSHVYWYRQLPEEGLKFMVYLQKENIIDESGMPKERFSAEFPKEGPSILRIQQVVRGDSAAYFCASSPQTSTDTQYFGPGTRLTVL.

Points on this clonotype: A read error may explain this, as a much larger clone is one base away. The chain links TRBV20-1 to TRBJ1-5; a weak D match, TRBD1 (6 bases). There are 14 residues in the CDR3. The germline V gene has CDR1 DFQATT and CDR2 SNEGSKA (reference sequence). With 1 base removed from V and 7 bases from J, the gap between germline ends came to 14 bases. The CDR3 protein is CSARVGGTQQPQHF. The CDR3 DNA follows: TGCAGTGCTAGAGTAGGGGGGACCCAGCAGCCCCAGCATTTT.

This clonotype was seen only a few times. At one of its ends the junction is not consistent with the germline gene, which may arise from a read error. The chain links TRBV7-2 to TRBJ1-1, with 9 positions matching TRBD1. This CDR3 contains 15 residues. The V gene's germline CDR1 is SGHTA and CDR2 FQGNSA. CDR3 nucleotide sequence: TGTGCCAGCAGCTCCCAGCCCGGGACAGGGTCTGAAGCTCTCTTT. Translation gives CASSSQPGTGSEALF.

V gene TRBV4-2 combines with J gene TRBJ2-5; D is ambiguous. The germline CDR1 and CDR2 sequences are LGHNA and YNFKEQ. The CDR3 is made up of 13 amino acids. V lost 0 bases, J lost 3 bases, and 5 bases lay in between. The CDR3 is CASSQDRKETQYF. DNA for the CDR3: TGTGCCAGCAGCCAAGACCGAAAAGAGACCCAGTACTTC.

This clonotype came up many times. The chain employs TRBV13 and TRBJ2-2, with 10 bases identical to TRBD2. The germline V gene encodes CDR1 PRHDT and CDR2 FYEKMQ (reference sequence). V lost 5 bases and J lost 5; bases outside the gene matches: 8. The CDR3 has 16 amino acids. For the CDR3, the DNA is TGTGCCAGCAGCCCCGGGACTAGCGATCGTACCGGGGAGCTGTTTTTT. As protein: CASSPGTSDRTGELFF.